These 21 T cell receptor beta chains were sequenced from one sample in a study of blood T cell repertoires in COVID-19. Clones were read by immunoSEQ multiplex PCR, and TCRdb kept only the in-frame ones, dropping some. The data show about 94,000 clones, around 81% seen once. Sequenced: peripheral blood. The receptor source for this set is a man in his 60s with acute or convalescent COVID-19.

In its sample, this clone was seen a few times. The CDR3 spells CASSKEIGQGNQPQHF. Here the CDR3 DNA reads TGTGCCAGTAGTAAGGAAATTGGACAGGGGAATCAGCCCCAGCATTTT. The V call is TRBV19, the J call TRBJ1-5; 9 bases fit TRBD1. The ends lost 4 bases at V and 4 bases at J; junction bases unmatched: 8. The germline V gene encodes CDR1 LNHDA and CDR2 SQIVND (reference sequence). The CDR3 is 16 amino acids.

The chain has TRBV19 and TRBJ1-2, with D tentatively TRBD1 (5 bases). The CDR3 totals 17 residues. Trimming removed 3 bases from V and 7 bases from J, with 24 bases in between. Germline V gene sequence: CDR1 LNHDA, CDR2 SQIVND (reference sequence). In nucleotides, the CDR3 is TGTGCCAGTAGTATTGGAGGGTCTCGCCGGAGGGGACGTGGCTACACCTTC. Protein sequence: CASSIGGSRRRGRGYTF.

This sequence joins TRBV12-3 or TRBV12-4 and TRBJ1-1; D uncertain. This CDR3 has 12 amino acids. Trimming removed 3 bases from V and 1 base from J, with 3 bases in between. In nucleotides, the CDR3 is TGTGCCAGCAGTTTCCAGAACACTGAAGCTTTCTTT. Residues: CASSFQNTEAFF.

In its sample, this clone was seen a few times. This sequence joins TRBV21-1 and TRBJ1-3; whether TRBD1, the table's D call, matches the DNA was not checked. TRBV21-1 has pseudogene status. This CDR3 contains 17 residues. CDR3 sequence: CASSKERGGAMDWTIYF. In DNA, the CDR3 is TGTGCCAGCAGCAAAGAGAGAGGGGGCGCTATGGACTGGACCATATATTTT.

The chain links TRBV5-1 to TRBJ2-7; 7 nucleotides align to TRBD2. Germline values: CDR1 SGHRS, CDR2 YFSETQ. The CDR3 totals 14 residues. Trimming took 4 bases from V and 2 from J; bases not matched to a gene: 6. The CDR3, as DNA: TGCGCCAGCAGCGAAACTAGCGACCCCTACGAGCAGTACTTC. Translation: CASSETSDPYEQYF.

This chain links TRBV3-1 (or the pseudogene TRBV3-2) with TRBJ1-1; TRBD1 aligns across 9 bases. Germline trimming cut 6 bases from V and 11 bases from J; bases unmatched to any gene: 10. The CDR3 runs to 13 residues. Germline-derived CDR1 and CDR2 are LGHDT and YNNKEL (reference sequence). CDR3 in DNA: TGTGCCAGCAGTTCCGGACAGGGGTTCAGGGCTTTCTTT. This encodes CASSSGQGFRAFF.

A word on this clone: This same CDR3 is encoded by further DNA sequences in the sample. The chain combines TRBV11-2 with TRBJ2-3; TRBD2 matches at 12 bases. Unmatched junction bases numbered 8, after V lost 1 base and J lost 0 bases. The CDR3 extends over 19 amino acids. Germline V gene lookup returns CDR1 SGHAT and CDR2 FQNNGV. The CDR3, as DNA: TGTGCCAGCAGCTTAGTGGCTAGCGGGGGGGCTCGGAGCACAGATACGCAGTATTTT. Its translation: CASSLVASGGARSTDTQYF.

The V gene is TRBV25-1, the J gene TRBJ1-2; 8 nucleotides align to TRBD1. J lost 6 bases, V lost 10 bases, and 4 bases had no gene match. Germline lookup yields CDR1 MGHDK and CDR2 SYGVNS. This CDR3 region has 11 residues. The CDR3 reads CAIAQGDGYTF. The CDR3 DNA reads TGTGCCATCGCACAGGGGGATGGCTACACCTTC.

The V gene is TRBV19, the J gene TRBJ1-3; 9 nucleotides line up with TRBD1. This CDR3 spans 19 amino acids. V shed 3 bases, J shed 0 bases, and the junction held 12 bases outside the gene matches. Germline CDR1 is LNHDA and CDR2 is SQIVND (reference sequence). The CDR3 DNA is TGTGCCAGTAGTATCGAGTACTTCGACAGGGGGAGCTCTGGAAACACCATATATTTT. Amino acids: CASSIEYFDRGSSGNTIYF.

The V and J genes are TRBV7-2 and TRBJ2-7; perhaps TRBD1 as D (6 bases). CDR3 size: 15 residues. Trimming shortened V by 6 bases and J by 2 bases, and 17 bases separated the two germline ends. Germline V lookup: CDR1 SGHTA, CDR2 FQGNSA. DNA of the CDR3: TGTGCCAGCAGATCAAACAGGGACCCTACCTACGAGCAGTACTTC. Its protein is CASRSNRDPTYEQYF.

The chain combines TRBV5-1 with TRBJ1-4, with 9 bases aligning to TRBD1. Germline V gene data show CDR1 as SGHRS and CDR2 as YFSETQ. Trimming took 0 bases from V and 6 from J; bases not matched to a gene: 3. The CDR3 loop spans 15 amino acids. The CDR3 coding sequence is TGCGCCAGCAGCTTGGGGGACAGGGAGGATGAAAAACTGTTTTTT. It codes for CASSLGDREDEKLFF.

The chain joins TRBV27 to TRBJ2-3; TRBD2 is a possible D gene (6 bases). V dropped 8 bases and J dropped 2 bases, with 14 bases sitting between them. The length of the CDR3 is 14 residues. Per germline, CDR1 MNHEY and CDR2 SMNVEV (reference sequence). CDR3: CASGGGGLTDTQYF. CDR3 DNA: TGTGCCAGCGGGGGAGGCGGGCTCACAGATACGCAGTATTTT.

This clone was picked up a small number of times. The chain uses TRBV11-2 and TRBJ2-7, with unresolved D. CDR1 is SGHAT and CDR2 is FQNNGV in the germline V gene. The CDR3 loop spans 14 amino acids. Trimming stripped 3 bases from V and 6 bases from J, with 15 bases between. The CDR3 nucleotides are TGTGCCAGCAGCTTTCATCCGGGTTCTGGCGAGCAGTACTTC. Protein sequence: CASSFHPGSGEQYF.

The rearrangement joins TRBV27 to TRBJ1-2, with D unclear. Germline assignment: CDR1 MNHEY and CDR2 SMNVEV (reference sequence). The CDR3 has 16 residues. Trimming removed 0 bases from V and 0 bases from J, with 11 bases in between. The CDR3 spells CASSLSMSEANYGYTF. CDR3 sequence (DNA): TGTGCCAGCAGTTTATCGATGTCAGAGGCTAACTATGGCTACACCTTC.

The chain joins TRBV10-3 to TRBJ2-7; TRBD1 matches 7 bases. Germline V lookup: CDR1 ENHRY, CDR2 SYGVKD. The CDR3 totals 13 residues. The J segment lost 5 bases and the V segment lost 6 bases, leaving 7 bases of the junction unmatched. The CDR3 region has the DNA TGTGCCATCAGACCCGCTACAGGGGACGAGCAGTACTTC. This sequence encodes CAIRPATGDEQYF.

This sequence joins TRBV29-1 and TRBJ1-1; D is perhaps TRBD1 (6 bases). Germline CDR1 and CDR2: SQVTM and ANQGSEA. V lost 5 bases and J lost 2, with 12 bases in between. The CDR3 covers 13 residues. DNA for the CDR3: TGCAGCGTTTTAGGGGGTTTAAACACTGAAGCTTTCTTT. Translated, it gives CSVLGGLNTEAFF.

The V call is TRBV7-9, the J call TRBJ1-1; 7 nucleotides match TRBD1. The germline gives CDR1 SEHNR, CDR2 FQNEAQ (reference sequence). The CDR3 spans 12 residues. V lost 6 bases, J lost 11 bases, and 9 bases stayed unmatched. DNA of the CDR3: TGTGCCAGCAGATCCCCCGGGACAGAGGCTTTCTTT. Its protein is CASRSPGTEAFF.

V usage is TRBV19 and J usage is TRBJ2-1; TRBD1 agrees at 8 bases. CDR1 LNHDA and CDR2 SQIVND come from the germline V gene (reference sequence). CDR3 length: 15 amino acids. The V segment lost 2 bases and the J segment 6 bases; nucleotides outside the gene matches: 6. In DNA, the CDR3 is TGTGCCAGTAGTATAATAGGACAGGGTATCAATGAGCAGTTCTTC. Translation: CASSIIGQGINEQFF.

The chain employs TRBV5-1 and TRBJ1-2; D might be TRBD1 (5 bases). The length of the CDR3 is 14 residues. Germline lookup yields CDR1 SGHRS and CDR2 YFSETQ. Deletions cut 5 bases from V and 0 bases from J, with 11 bases between. Written as DNA, the CDR3 is TGCGCCAGCAGGCTGGGGACTACTAACTATGGCTACACCTTC. Translated, it gives CASRLGTTNYGYTF.

V is TRBV7-3 and J is TRBJ2-1; tentative D call: TRBD2 (5 bases). The CDR3 covers 12 residues. Germline CDR1 and CDR2: SGHTA and FQGTGA. Trimming cost V 3 bases and J 8 bases, with 8 bases left between them. DNA for the CDR3: TGTGCCAGCAGCTTCAACGGGGATGAGCAGTTCTTC. It yields the protein CASSFNGDEQFF.

CDR3 nucleotide sequence: TGTGCCAGTAACTCAGGGGCGAAAGGGAGCTATGGCTACACCTTC. Translated: CASNSGAKGSYGYTF. The J gene is TRBJ1-2, the V gene TRBV19; possible D gene TRBD1, 6 bases. There are 15 residues in the CDR3. V was trimmed by 7 bases and J by 4 bases, leaving 19 bases between them. The germline V gene encodes CDR1 LNHDA and CDR2 SQIVND (reference sequence).